The entry below describes one T cell receptor (beta chain). Its antigen is not known. These data come from a study of blood T cells in healthy people across ages. This CDR3 region has 15 residues. Trimming cost V 4 bases and J 7 bases, with 17 bases left between them. Germline CDR1 is WNHNN and CDR2 is SYGVQD (reference sequence). Alongside a J-beta primer mix, a sample-barcoded 5' primer served in a second PCR lasting roughly 6 to 12 cycles. One entry per CDR3 protein results from TCRdb running MiXCR on the 5' RACE reads. The sample lists 700,000 to 850,000 distinct CDR3 sequences, about 37% occurring once. Aged roughly 6 to 100, donors were systemically healthy Caucasians from Russia. General study results and limits: Unsorted PBMCs prevented conclusive naive versus antigen-experienced comparison.

Sequenced: blood. This clonotype originated in a man aged 18 to 30 in good health. The chain employs TRBV10-1 and TRBJ2-1; D might be TRBD2 (6 bases). CDR3 loop: CASSGASVSGNEQFF. The CDR3 DNA follows: TGCGCCAGCAGTGGGGCTAGCGTATCAGGGAATGAGCAGTTCTTC.